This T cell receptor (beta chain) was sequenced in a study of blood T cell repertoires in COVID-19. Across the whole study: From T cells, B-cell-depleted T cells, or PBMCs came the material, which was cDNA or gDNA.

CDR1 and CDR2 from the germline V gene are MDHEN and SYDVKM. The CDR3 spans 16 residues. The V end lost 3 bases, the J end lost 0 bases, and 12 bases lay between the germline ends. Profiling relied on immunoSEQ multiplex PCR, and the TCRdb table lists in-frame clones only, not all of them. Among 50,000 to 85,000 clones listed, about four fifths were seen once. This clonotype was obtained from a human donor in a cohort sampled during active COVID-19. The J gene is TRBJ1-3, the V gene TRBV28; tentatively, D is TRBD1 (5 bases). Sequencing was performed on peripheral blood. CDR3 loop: CASSFGGSISGNTIYF. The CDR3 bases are TGTGCCAGCAGTTTCGGGGGTTCGATCTCTGGAAACACCATATATTTT.